This T cell receptor (beta chain) stems from a study of T cell responses to AZD1222 COVID-19 vaccine. Study results and caveats: Most donors were white British and more were female, and clonal diversity was possibly underestimated.

Notes on this clone: Its target is not known.

Clones were read by immunoSEQ multiplex PCR, and TCRdb kept only the in-frame ones, dropping some. The sample yields more than 150,000 clones, about 86% seen once. V lost 5 bases to trimming and J lost 10 bases; unmatched junction nucleotides: 10. Germline assignment: CDR1 MDHEN and CDR2 SYDVKM. This CDR3 contains 16 residues. The sequence was collected from an adult in good health. The specimen was peripheral blood, collected on day 0 of AZD1222 vaccination. This chain joins TRBV28 and TRBJ2-1; 14 nucleotides align to TRBD2. The CDR3 sequence is CASSSPGTSGRREQFF. The CDR3 DNA reads TGTGCCAGCAGTAGCCCCGGGACTAGCGGGAGAAGGGAGCAGTTCTTC.